These T cell receptor beta chains were read from a single sample in a study of T cells in Graves' hyperthyroidism and ophthalmopathy. TCRdb reprocessed the multiplex PCR reads via MiXCR and lists one record per CDR3 protein. The top ten hold 8.4% of the sample, which has 700,000 or so distinct CDR3 sequences, about 17% seen once. The material sequenced was blood. These receptors were taken from a man younger than 35 with Graves' hyperthyroidism. CDR3s include the opening cysteine and the closing phenylalanine or tryptophan. A D gene is named only where the DNA matches it firmly. Not every row has a clone size; where given, it reads once, few, many or a size class.

V	J	D	size	DNA	CDR3
TRBV12-3/TRBV12-4	TRBJ2-1	.	many	TGTGCCAGCAGTTTTTTGCTGGGGTACAATGAGCAGTTCTTC	CASSFLLGYNEQFF
TRBV4-1	TRBJ2-5	.	.	TGCGCCAGCAGCCAAGGCGGGACTCCACAAGAGACCCAGTACTTC	CASSQGGTPQETQYF
TRBV19	TRBJ2-1	TRBD2	few	TGTGCCAGTAGTCAGAAGCGGGAGAATGAGCAGTTCTTC	CASSQKRENEQFF
TRBV5-1	TRBJ2-1	TRBD2	many	TGCGCCAGCTCTCCATTGCGCCTCCTCGCGGGAGGGTTCAATGAGCAGTTCTTC	CASSPLRLLAGGFNEQFF
TRBV30	TRBJ1-1	.	many	TGTGCCTGGAGTGTACTCGGGCGAAAGATGAACACTGAAGCTTTCTTT	CAWSVLGRKMNTEAFF
TRBV6-1	TRBJ1-2	.	many	TGTGCCAGCAGTGACATTGGCTACACCTTC	CASSDIGYTF
TRBV24-1	TRBJ2-2	TRBD2	few	TGTGCCACCAGTGAGGCCAGCGGGAGGTCAGGCACCGGGGAGCTGTTTTTT	CATSEASGRSGTGELFF
TRBV30	TRBJ2-4	TRBD2	many	TGTGCCTGGAGTGCCGCCCGACTAGCGCATACGCCCGTTCGAGCCAAAAACATTCAGTACTTC	CAWSAARLAHTPVRAKNIQYF
TRBV12-3/TRBV12-4	TRBJ1-5	.	few	TGTGCCAGCAGTCAAGACAGATATAGCAATCAGCCCCAGCATTTT	CASSQDRYSNQPQHF
TRBV19	TRBJ2-3	TRBD2	few	TGTGCCAGTAGGGATAGCGGGAGTTCAGATACGCAGTATTTT	CASRDSGSSDTQYF
TRBV7-9	TRBJ2-2	.	many	TGTGCCAGCAGCTTGGGCACCGGGGAGCTGTTTTTT	CASSLGTGELFF
TRBV27	TRBJ2-1	.	many	TGTGCCAGCAGTACCCCCCTTCGCTCCTACAATGAGCAGTTCTTC	CASSTPLRSYNEQFF
TRBV28	TRBJ2-5	.	many	TGTGCCAGCAGTTTAAGTGATCGCTCGTTACAAGAGACCCAGTACTTC	CASSLSDRSLQETQYF
TRBV7-8	TRBJ2-7	TRBD2	.	TGTGCCAGCAGCTTAGCGCCACTAGCGGGGAGCTACGAGCAGTACTTC	CASSLAPLAGSYEQYF
TRBV6-2/TRBV6-3	TRBJ2-3	TRBD1	.	TGTGCCAGCCGGGACAGGGTAGATACGCAGTATTTT	CASRDRVDTQYF
TRBV5-1	TRBJ2-7	TRBD1	few	TGCGCCAGCAGCTCGGGACAGGCGTCCGACGAGCAGTACTTC	CASSSGQASDEQYF
TRBV30	TRBJ1-2	.	many	TGTGCCTGGTGTCCTCAGGGATACTATGGCTACACCTTC	CAWCPQGYYGYTF
TRBV6-2/TRBV6-3	TRBJ1-6	.	.	TGTGCCAGCAGTTATAGGGGGATGGGGAATTCACCCCTCCACTTT	CASSYRGMGNSPLHF
TRBV20-1	TRBJ2-7	TRBD1	.	TGCAGTACCGCGACAGGGGACTACGAGCAGTACTTC	CSTATGDYEQYF
TRBV11-3	TRBJ2-1	.	.	TGTGCCACCTCGGGAATAGACAATGAGCAGTTCTTC	CATSGIDNEQFF
TRBV5-4	TRBJ2-3	.	few	TGTGCCAGCAGCTTGGGAGAAAACAGGGTCGTCACAGATACGCAGTATTTT	CASSLGENRVVTDTQYF
TRBV6-2/TRBV6-3	TRBJ1-2	TRBD1	.	TGTGCCAGCAGTTACGAGGACTGGACAGGGGGCATCGATGGCTACACCTTC	CASSYEDWTGGIDGYTF
TRBV7-2	TRBJ1-2	.	.	TGTGCCAGCAGCCGTCAGCAAGGGGCAGGAGGCTACACCTTC	CASSRQQGAGGYTF
TRBV10-3	TRBJ2-7	.	few	TGTGCCATCAGCGAGGATCGCGAGCAGTACTTC	CAISEDREQYF
TRBV9	TRBJ2-2	TRBD2	.	TGTGCCAGCAGCGTACGCGCGGGAGCTTACACCGGGGAGCTGTTTTTT	CASSVRAGAYTGELFF
TRBV18	TRBJ1-3	.	.	TGTGCCAGCTCATCCGACAGATCTGGAAACACCATATATTTT	CASSSDRSGNTIYF
TRBV9	TRBJ2-1	TRBD1	.	TGTGCCAGCAGCGTAGGTGCCGGGACAGGGTACAATGAGCAGTTCTTC	CASSVGAGTGYNEQFF
TRBV11-2	TRBJ2-1	TRBD2	.	TGTGCCAGCAGCTTGCAGACTAGCAGGCCCGAGCAGTTCTTC	CASSLQTSRPEQFF
TRBV29-1	TRBJ2-3	TRBD1	few	TGCAGCGGTTACAGGGGCCAAACAGATACGCAGTATTTT	CSGYRGQTDTQYF
TRBV18	TRBJ1-1	TRBD1	few	TGTGCCAGCTCGCCCTACACAGGGGGCTCTATGAACACTGAAGCTTTCTTT	CASSPYTGGSMNTEAFF
TRBV12-3/TRBV12-4	TRBJ1-5	.	.	TGTGCCAGCACCTCCGGGACACCTAGCAATCAGCCCCAGCATTTT	CASTSGTPSNQPQHF
TRBV5-5	TRBJ2-5	.	many	TGTGCCAGCAGCCTAGGGCAGATCGGGGGCAGCGAGACCCAGTACTTC	CASSLGQIGGSETQYF
TRBV12-3/TRBV12-4	TRBJ2-2	.	.	TGTGCCAGCACCAGAATAGTACTTGGCACCGGGGAGCTGTTTTTT	CASTRIVLGTGELFF
TRBV6-1	TRBJ2-7	TRBD1	.	TGTGCCAGCAGTCCCTATTTGGACAGGTTTTTCTACGAGCAGTACTTC	CASSPYLDRFFYEQYF
TRBV3-1	TRBJ2-1	.	many	TGTGCCAGCAGCCAAAACAGGGCGCAGGCCAATGAGCAGTTCTTC	CASSQNRAQANEQFF
TRBV20-1	TRBJ2-1	.	many	TGCAGTGCTAGAGGAGGACCCGCGAGGGGAGCCTACAATGAGCAGTTCTTC	CSARGGPARGAYNEQFF
TRBV7-9	TRBJ2-6	TRBD1	.	TGTGCCAGCAGCTTACAGGGGGATGGGGCCAACGTCCTGACTTTC	CASSLQGDGANVLTF
TRBV19	TRBJ2-3	.	.	TGTGCCAGTAGTTTCATACCATCTAGCACAGATACGCAGTATTTT	CASSFIPSSTDTQYF
TRBV11-2	TRBJ2-2	TRBD2	few	TGTGCCAGCAGCTTTCGACTAGCGGGACAAACCGGGGAGCTGTTTTTT	CASSFRLAGQTGELFF
TRBV20-1	TRBJ2-1	TRBD1	many	TGCAGTGCTAGAGCGGGGACAGGGTGGAATGAGCAGTTCTTC	CSARAGTGWNEQFF
TRBV6-2/TRBV6-3	TRBJ2-2	TRBD1	.	TGTGCCAGCAGTTCCGACCGACAGGGAAGAACCGGGGAGCTGTTTTTT	CASSSDRQGRTGELFF
TRBV10-3	TRBJ1-1	.	.	TGTGCCACCCTACGCGGGGGACTTATGAACACTGAAGCTTTCTTT	CATLRGGLMNTEAFF
TRBV15	TRBJ2-3	TRBD2	many	TGTGCCACCAGCAGAGGGGCGGCTAGCGGGAGTAGCACAGATACGCAGTATTTT	CATSRGAASGSSTDTQYF
TRBV29-1	TRBJ2-7	TRBD1	.	TGCAGCGTGCAAGAGGGGACAGGACCCTACAAGCAGTACTTC	CSVQEGTGPYKQYF
TRBV28	TRBJ2-7	.	once	TGTGCCAGCAGTTCTCCCAGGGGAGGGCAGTACTTC	CASSSPRGGQYF
TRBV7-3	TRBJ2-1	TRBD1	.	TGTGCCAGCAGCTCCCACAGGGGCCTTGGCCATGAGCAGTGCTTC	CASSSHRGLGHEQCF
TRBV28	TRBJ1-6	TRBD1	.	TGTGCCAGCACCGACAGGGCGACAAGGGTGTACTTT	CASTDRATRVYF
TRBV6-1	TRBJ2-2	TRBD1	.	TGTGCCAGCACGGACAGGGGGCCGAACACCGGGGAGCTGTTTTTT	CASTDRGPNTGELFF
TRBV6-4	TRBJ2-1	TRBD2	.	TGTGCCAGCAGCCGGGGACTAGCCGACGATGAGCAGTTCTTC	CASSRGLADDEQFF
TRBV27	TRBJ2-5	TRBD2	once	TGTGCCAGCAGTTTATCGGTAGCGGGAAACCAAGAGACCCAGTACTTC	CASSLSVAGNQETQYF
TRBV28	TRBJ2-5	TRBD1	many	TGTGCCAGCAGTTCAATGGACAGGTCCGCTGAGACCCAGTACTTC	CASSSMDRSAETQYF
TRBV28	TRBJ1-2	.	many	TGTGCCAGCAGTTTAAAGGGACTCTTTGGCTACACCTTC	CASSLKGLFGYTF